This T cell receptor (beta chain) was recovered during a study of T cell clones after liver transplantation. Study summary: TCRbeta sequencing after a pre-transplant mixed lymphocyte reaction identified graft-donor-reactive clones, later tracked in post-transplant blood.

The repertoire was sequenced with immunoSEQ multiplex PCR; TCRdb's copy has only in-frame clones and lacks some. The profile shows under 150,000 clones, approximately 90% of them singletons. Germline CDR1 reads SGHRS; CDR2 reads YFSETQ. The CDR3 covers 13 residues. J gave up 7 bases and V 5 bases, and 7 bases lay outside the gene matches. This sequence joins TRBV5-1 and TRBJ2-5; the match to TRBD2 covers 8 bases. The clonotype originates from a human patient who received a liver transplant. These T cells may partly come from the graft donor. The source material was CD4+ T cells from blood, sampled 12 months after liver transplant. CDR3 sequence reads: CASSEREWGTQYF. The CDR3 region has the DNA TGCGCCAGCAGTGAGCGGGAGTGGGGGACCCAGTACTTC.